This T cell receptor beta chain was profiled in a study of blood T cell repertoires in COVID-19. This clone was detected once. This CDR3 spans 15 amino acids. Germline V gives CDR1 LGHDT, CDR2 YNNKEL (reference sequence). V lost 2 bases to trimming and J lost 0 bases, with 8 bases between them. Original handling: Nucleated cell counts were estimated from reference gene primer amplification. Generated by immunoSEQ multiplex PCR, the TCRdb table keeps only in-frame clones and is missing some. The D gene and trimming were derived from the DNA, and the V and J assignments and clone size from that table. Here the sample spans some 300,000 clones, approximately 89% being singletons.

The clonotype comes from a woman under 40 who had recovered from COVID-19. The sequencing input was peripheral blood. The chain has TRBV3-1 (or the pseudogene TRBV3-2) and TRBJ2-1, with D perhaps TRBD1 (6 bases). The CDR3 sequence is CASSQTGTSYNEQFF. DNA for the CDR3: TGTGCCAGCAGCCAAACAGGGACCTCCTACAATGAGCAGTTCTTC.